Below are 25 T cell receptor beta chains sequenced from a single sample in a study of blood T cell repertoires in COVID-19. This table comes from immunoSEQ multiplex PCR, and its TCRdb copy is limited to in-frame clones, with some not included. The data show 150,000 to 200,000 clones, around 91% seen once. Sequenced input: peripheral blood. The receptors were sampled from a man in his forties or fifties with acute or convalescent COVID-19.

A word on this clone: One junction end does not reproduce the germline sequence, and a read error may be involved. DNA of the CDR3: TGCGCCAGCTGCTTACAGGGGTTCACCGGGGAGCTGTTTTTT. Its protein is CASCLQGFTGELFF. J is TRBJ2-2 and V is TRBV5-1; 7 bases line up with TRBD1. Looked up from germline, CDR1 is SGHRS and CDR2 is YFSETQ. This CDR3 region has 14 residues.

The table lists this clone with a count of one. The chain couples TRBV28 to TRBJ1-4; no clear D. Trimming removed 4 bases from V and 4 bases from J, with 16 bases in between. The CDR3 contains 16 residues. In germline, CDR1 is MDHEN, CDR2 SYDVKM. The chain's CDR3 is CASSSPLGGFNEKLFF. Written as DNA, the CDR3 is TGTGCCAGCAGTTCCCCCTTAGGAGGTTTTAATGAAAAACTGTTTTTT.

The CDR3 sequence: CASSPDRENEQFF. Here the CDR3 DNA reads TGTGCCAGCAGTCCGGACAGGGAAAATGAGCAGTTCTTC. V gene TRBV27 combines with J gene TRBJ2-1; 8 bases match TRBD1. Germline CDR1 MNHEY, CDR2 SMNVEV (reference sequence). The CDR3 totals 13 residues. V dropped 5 bases and J dropped 7; count of bases not matched to a gene: 4.

The chain carries TRBV27 and TRBJ1-4; the D is unclear. V dropped 6 bases and J dropped 7 bases, with 12 bases sitting between them. Germline values: CDR1 MNHEY, CDR2 SMNVEV (reference sequence). This CDR3 contains 13 residues. The CDR3 spells CASSHPGGEKLFF. For the CDR3, the DNA is TGTGCCAGCAGCCACCCAGGAGGTGAAAAACTGTTTTTT.

The J gene is TRBJ2-3, the V gene TRBV9; D perhaps matches TRBD2 (6 bases). V lost 0 bases, J lost 4 bases, and 9 bases lay in between. Looked up from germline, CDR1 is SGDLS and CDR2 is YYNGEE. The CDR3 has 14 amino acids. The CDR3 reads CASSVAGSADTQYF. The CDR3 DNA reads as TGTGCCAGCAGCGTAGCCGGGAGTGCAGATACGCAGTATTTT.

The V call is TRBV28, the J call TRBJ1-1, with 12 bases matching TRBD1. CDR3 length equals 16 residues. Germline CDR1 and CDR2: MDHEN and SYDVKM. The V segment lost 6 bases and the J segment 10 bases; nucleotides outside the gene matches: 15. The CDR3 sequence: CASSPTLLGQGARAFF. The CDR3 DNA follows: TGTGCCAGCAGCCCTACCTTACTGGGACAGGGGGCCCGAGCTTTCTTT.

V is TRBV19 and J is TRBJ1-6; 7 bases line up with TRBD1. The CDR3 loop spans 13 amino acids. Germline assignment: CDR1 LNHDA and CDR2 SQIVND (reference sequence). The V and J ends lost 9 bases and 9 bases, in that order; junction bases with no gene match: 8. The CDR3 region has the DNA TGTGCCAGCACGGGGACAGTTGGTTCACCCCTCCACTTT. It codes for CASTGTVGSPLHF.

The chain is built from TRBV27 and TRBJ2-7, with D maybe TRBD1 (6 bases). Trimming removed 6 bases at V and 3 bases at J, with 21 bases between. This CDR3 has 16 amino acids. Per germline, CDR1 MNHEY and CDR2 SMNVEV (reference sequence). The CDR3 spells CASSRLPPGHNYEQYF. In nucleotides, the CDR3 is TGTGCCAGCAGCCGCTTACCGCCGGGACACAACTACGAGCAGTACTTC.

The V gene is TRBV7-6, the J gene TRBJ2-7, with D uncertain. Trimming took off 1 base at V and 6 bases at J, with 16 bases between the two ends. Germline loops: CDR1 SGHVS, CDR2 FNYEAQ. The CDR3 contains 15 residues. CDR3 residues: CASSLVISPTREQYF. The CDR3 coding sequence is TGTGCCAGCAGCTTAGTTATAAGCCCTACTCGCGAGCAGTACTTC.

The CDR3 loop is CASSLFAGGRNEKLFF. The CDR3 DNA reads as TGTGCCAGCAGTTTATTCGCAGGGGGGAGAAATGAAAAACTGTTTTTT. This sequence joins TRBV27 and TRBJ1-4, with 7 nucleotides matching TRBD1. This CDR3 has 16 residues. V was clipped by 1 base and J by 5 bases; unmatched bases: 7. Germline loops: CDR1 MNHEY, CDR2 SMNVEV (reference sequence).

The rearrangement joins TRBV7-8 to TRBJ2-7, with 8 bases aligning to TRBD1. The CDR3 contains 15 residues. After removal of 5 bases from V and 3 bases from J, the junction contained 9 bases not matched to a gene. Germline CDR1 is SGHVS and CDR2 is FQNEAQ. CDR3 DNA sequence: TGTGCCAGCAGCCCGCCCGGGACAGGCTTCTACGAGCAGTACTTC. It specifies CASSPPGTGFYEQYF.

This clone was seen a handful of times. The chain recombines TRBV28 with TRBJ2-3; TRBD2 matches 7 bases. Germline trimming cut 6 bases from V and 6 bases from J; bases unmatched to any gene: 18. From germline, CDR1 is MDHEN and CDR2 SYDVKM. There are 17 residues in the CDR3. This CDR3 is CASSPGLGGRSRDTQYF. In DNA form, the CDR3 reads TGTGCCAGCAGCCCAGGGCTTGGCGGGAGAAGTAGGGATACGCAGTATTTT.

This chain links TRBV7-8 with TRBJ2-1; D might be TRBD2 (6 bases). This CDR3 region has 15 residues. The germline V gene encodes CDR1 SGHVS and CDR2 FQNEAQ. V lost 6 bases to trimming and J lost 5 bases, with 17 bases between them. The CDR3: CASRSSVGPHNEQFF. The CDR3 bases are TGTGCCAGCAGGTCTAGCGTGGGGCCCCACAATGAGCAGTTCTTC.

This chain connects TRBV7-2 to TRBJ1-2; D gene uncertain. The CDR3 is 15 amino acids. Germline CDR1 reads SGHTA; CDR2 reads FQGNSA. V was pared by 0 bases and J by 0 bases, with 8 bases between. The CDR3 nucleotides read TGTGCCAGCAGCTTAGCGCCACAGTCTAACTATGGCTACACCTTC. It codes for CASSLAPQSNYGYTF. Filled out from reference TRBV7-2 and TRBJ1-2, the complete variable domain reads GAGVSQSPSNKVTEKGKDVELRCDPISGHTALYWYRQSLGQGLEFLIYFQGNSAPDKSGLPSDRFSAERTGGSVSTLTIQRTQQEDSAVYLCASSLAPQSNYGYTFGSGTRLTVV.

This clone was detected only once. The rearrangement links TRBV10-3 to TRBJ1-1; D is ambiguous. This CDR3 region has 13 residues. V lost 3 bases and J 4 bases, leaving 9 bases between the germline ends. CDR1 is ENHRY and CDR2 is SYGVKD in the germline V gene. CDR3 region: CAISDTVITEAFF. CDR3 nucleotides: TGTGCCATCAGTGATACAGTAATCACTGAAGCTTTCTTT.

The chain uses TRBV10-1 and TRBJ2-5; D perhaps matches TRBD1 (6 bases). Trimming took off 11 bases at V and 3 bases at J, with 16 bases between the two ends. The germline CDR1 and CDR2 sequences are WNHNN and SYGVQD (reference sequence). The CDR3 runs to 13 residues. CDR3 nucleotides: TGCGCCTGCTACAGGGTTGATGAAGAGACCCAGTACTTC. Translated: CACYRVDEETQYF.

The gene calls are TRBV28 and TRBJ1-5; 8 nucleotides align to TRBD1. Germline CDR1 MDHEN, CDR2 SYDVKM. There are 16 residues in the CDR3. With 2 bases clipped from V and 5 bases from J, the junction kept 8 bases outside the gene matches. As DNA, the CDR3 is TGTGCCAGCAGTTTAGACGGACAGGGAAGGCATCAGCCCCAGCATTTT. Protein sequence: CASSLDGQGRHQPQHF. The full variable domain, completed using reference TRBV28 and TRBJ1-5, is DVKVTQSSRYLVKRTGEKVFLECVQDMDHENMFWYRQDPGLGLRLIYFSYDVKMKEKGDIPEGYSVSREKKERFSLILESASTNQTSMYLCASSLDGQGRHQPQHFGDGTRLSIL.

The chain links TRBV2 to TRBJ1-2, with D maybe TRBD1 (5 bases). The CDR3 spans 15 residues. Germline-derived CDR1 and CDR2 are SNHLY and FYNNEI. Trimming took off 2 bases at V and 4 bases at J, with 14 bases between the two ends. The CDR3 region has the DNA TGTGCCAGCAGTGAAACCCCAGGGTCCTCCTATGGCTACACCTTC. Translated: CASSETPGSSYGYTF.

V gene TRBV28 combines with J gene TRBJ2-7; D is perhaps TRBD2 (6 bases). The CDR3 runs 17 residues. Looked up from germline, CDR1 is MDHEN and CDR2 is SYDVKM. Trimming removed 0 bases at V and 3 bases at J, with 18 bases between. CDR3 region: CASSLWGRTNKDYEQYF. Written as DNA, the CDR3 is TGTGCCAGCAGTTTATGGGGCCGGACTAACAAGGACTACGAGCAGTACTTC.

This clone has only one observation. The chain carries TRBV28 and TRBJ1-5; TRBD1 matches 7 bases. The germline gives CDR1 MDHEN, CDR2 SYDVKM. Trimming took 5 bases from V and 0 from J; bases not matched to a gene: 1. The CDR3 spans 14 residues. The CDR3 here is CASSRDSSNQPQHF. The DNA for the CDR3 is TGTGCCAGCAGTCGGGACAGTAGCAATCAGCCCCAGCATTTT.

The chain recombines TRBV5-1 with TRBJ1-1, with TRBD1 as a possible D gene (6 bases). From germline, CDR1 is SGHRS and CDR2 YFSETQ. This CDR3 is 14 amino acids long. V was pared by 2 bases and J by 1 base, with 9 bases between. CDR3 DNA sequence: TGCGCCAGCAGCTTCACGGGACAGAACACTGAAGCTTTCTTT. This translates into CASSFTGQNTEAFF.

The J gene is TRBJ2-7, the V gene TRBV29-1; 8 bases align to TRBD1. J gave up 9 bases and V 2 bases, and 9 bases lay outside the gene matches. CDR3 length: 13 amino acids. CDR1 is SQVTM and CDR2 is ANQGSEA in the germline V gene. CDR3 sequence: CSVELAGGSAQYF. The CDR3 DNA reads as TGCAGCGTTGAATTAGCAGGGGGCTCGGCGCAGTACTTC.

This chain joins TRBV7-9 and TRBJ2-3; 8 nucleotides agree with TRBD2. This CDR3 contains 11 residues. Germline loops: CDR1 SEHNR, CDR2 FQNEAQ (reference sequence). Unmatched junction bases numbered 4, after V lost 11 bases and J lost 6 bases. The CDR3 region is CAVPSGDTQYF. CDR3 nucleotide sequence: TGTGCCGTTCCTAGCGGGGATACGCAGTATTTT.

This chain connects TRBV5-1 to TRBJ2-1; TRBD1 matches at 12 bases. This CDR3 is 15 amino acids long. Germline V gene sequence: CDR1 SGHRS, CDR2 YFSETQ. V was clipped by 4 bases and J by 4 bases; unmatched bases: 3. The CDR3 spells CASSEGQGAYNEQFF. For the CDR3, the DNA is TGCGCCAGCAGCGAGGGACAGGGGGCGTACAATGAGCAGTTCTTC.

CDR3 nucleotides: TGTGCCAGTATCCTCTCAGGGTCAGGTGAAGCTTTCTTT. This encodes CASILSGSGEAFF. J is TRBJ1-1 and V is TRBV19; D is possibly TRBD1 (5 bases). Looked up from germline, CDR1 is LNHDA and CDR2 is SQIVND (reference sequence). V dropped 7 bases and J dropped 7 bases, with 16 bases sitting between them. The length of the CDR3 is 13 residues. The full variable domain, its missing parts supplied by reference TRBV19 and TRBJ1-1, is DGGITQSPKYLFRKEGQNVTLSCEQNLNHDAMYWYRQDPGQGLRLIYYSQIVNDFQKGDIAEGYSVSREKKESFPLTVTSAQKNPTAFYLCASILSGSGEAFFGQGTRLTVV.